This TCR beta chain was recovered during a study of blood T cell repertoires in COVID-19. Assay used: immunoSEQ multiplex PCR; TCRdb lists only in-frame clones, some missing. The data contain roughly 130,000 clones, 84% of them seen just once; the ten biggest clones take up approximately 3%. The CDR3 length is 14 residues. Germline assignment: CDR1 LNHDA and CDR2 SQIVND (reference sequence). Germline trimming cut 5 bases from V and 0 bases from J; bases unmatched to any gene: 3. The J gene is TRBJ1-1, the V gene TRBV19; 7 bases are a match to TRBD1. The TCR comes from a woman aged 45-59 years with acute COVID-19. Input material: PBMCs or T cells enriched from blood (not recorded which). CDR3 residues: CASSLGTVNTEAFF. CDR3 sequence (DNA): TGTGCCAGTAGTCTTGGGACAGTGAACACTGAAGCTTTCTTT.